This T cell receptor (beta chain) was recovered during a study of CD8 T cells in ankylosing spondylitis (dated by TCRdb to between 2016 and 2019). The study in broad terms: The study set out to find disease-linked TCR variants by profiling T cell receptor beta repertoires in ankylosing spondylitis patients and healthy donors. Peripheral blood was sampled, and synovial fluid was also collected from ankylosing spondylitis patients. In total, the full study cohort was made up of about 110 healthy donors and roughly 27 ankylosing spondylitis patients.

On this clonotype: Its recognized antigen is unknown. Per-nucleotide qualities are absent, and no much larger clonotype sits a single base away.

The run used an Illumina HiSeq 2500. Quantitative 5'-RACE with molecular barcodes was used to prepare TCR beta libraries. Per the authors' processing: Disease-linked TCR variants were identified with a new computational method built on a probabilistic model of VDJ rearrangement. The public sequencing data were trimmed at Q25 with fastp and processed into clonotypes with MiXCR by TCRdb, which kept only in-frame beta chains. When rows share a CDR3 protein, they turn into one entry using the most common DNA and genes. The V and J calls, along with clone size, are taken from TCRdb and not from the paper's own processing. Across this sample there are around 890,000 distinct CDR3 sequences, with 10% to 15% seen only once. The ten largest clones add up to less than 0.65% of the sample. The germline V gene sets CDR1 to SGHRS and CDR2 to YFSETQ. Inclusive of the bounding cysteine and phenylalanine, the CDR3 is 16 residues long. Just the 48-base CDR3 DNA is kept, in frame starting at base 1. V and J lose 0 bases and 2 bases, and a span of 9 bases separates them.

The paper as a whole reports these results and caveats: Some of the motif variants had been reported before in the synovial fluid and blood of reactive arthritis patients, a finding that suggests common disease-initiation mechanisms. A TCR beta motif of several highly homologous amino acid variants appeared characteristic of blood from ankylosing spondylitis patients. The disease-linked clones had a CD8+ phenotype and were found at relatively low frequencies in peripheral blood. The disease-linked clones were reported as significantly enriched in matched synovial fluid samples from ankylosing spondylitis patients.

The receptor comes from a male donor with ankylosing spondylitis. Input material: blood, either unsorted or a sorted T cell fraction (not recorded which). The rearranged segments are TRBV5-1 and TRBJ2-6, with the D gene not clear enough to name. The DNA sequence is TGCGCCAGCAGCTTGGGCAGATTTACTGGGGCCAACGTCCTGACTTTC. Translated, this gives CASSLGRFTGANVLTF.